The clone carrying this T cell receptor (beta chain) came up many times. Its antigen is unknown. The sample is drawn from a study of blood T cells in healthy people across ages. Whole-study results and caveats: The donors' CMV status was not determined, possibly confounding changes in expanded clonotypes.

This CDR3 comprises 17 residues. Losses at the gene ends were 6 bases for V and 0 bases for J; bases not matched to a gene: 8. Germline V gene lookup returns CDR1 SGHRS and CDR2 YFSETQ. The use of a sample-barcoded 5' primer and a J-beta primer mix characterized a second PCR of about 7 to 12 cycles. A template-switch adaptor that had 12 random nucleotides put a tag on each cDNA molecule. CDR3-containing paired-end reads numbering at least 2.5 million came from each sample. TCRdb passed the 5' RACE reads through MiXCR, listing each CDR3 protein once. Of 800,000 to 950,000 distinct CDR3 sequences listed, around 29% were seen once; the top ten hold 10% to 13%. This sample also belongs to another study, concerning T cells of mothers and their children. Turning to that study: Microchimeric T cell clones that persisted were not detected.

The specimen was blood. This clonotype was sampled from a woman in her thirties or forties in good health. The chain links TRBV5-1 to TRBJ2-6, with 8 bases aligning to TRBD1. CDR3 loop: CASTLDRVGSGANVLTF. The CDR3 nucleotides are TGCGCCAGCACCCTGGACAGGGTGGGCTCTGGGGCCAACGTCCTGACTTTC.